The rows below give T cell receptor beta chains drawn from one sample of a study of T cells in tuberculosis. Sequencing was performed with immunoSEQ multiplex PCR; in TCRdb, only in-frame clones are kept and a portion is missing. The data show approximately 49,000 clones, with more than 90% seen just once and approximately 1.5% held by the top ten. The sequencing here drew on PBMCs, taken at tuberculosis diagnosis. The receptors were gathered from an adult with tuberculosis. Each CDR3 is given with its conserved first and last residue. A D gene is named only where the DNA matches it firmly.

V gene	D gene	J gene	CDR3 length	CDR3 DNA	CDR3 protein
TRBV9	TRBD2	TRBJ2-1	14	TGTGCCAGCAGCGTCGGGACTAAGGACAATGAGCAGTTCTTC	CASSVGTKDNEQFF
TRBV27	TRBD2	TRBJ2-3	14	TGTGCCATTAAGGAGGCGGGAGGGGCAGATACGCAGTATTTT	CAIKEAGGADTQYF
TRBV5-4	-	TRBJ2-2	13	TGTGCCTGTTCAATACAGGGATTCGGGGAGCTGTTTTTT	CACSIQGFGELFF
TRBV27	TRBD2	TRBJ2-1	16	TGTGCCAGCAGCCGACTAGCGGGAAGCATCGGGAATGAGCAGTTCTTC	CASSRLAGSIGNEQFF
TRBV5-1	-	TRBJ1-1	13	TGCGCCAGCAGCCCCACAGTAGCGACTGAAGCTTTCTTT	CASSPTVATEAFF
TRBV2	-	TRBJ2-7	15	TGTGCCAGCAGTCCGACGGCCTCGGGGTCCTACGAGCAGTACTTC	CASSPTASGSYEQYF
TRBV20-1	-	TRBJ2-5	11	TGCAGTGCTAGAGATCGAGAGACCCAGTACTTC	CSARDRETQYF
TRBV5-1	-	TRBJ2-5	14	TGCGCCAGCAGCCTTGGACACTCCCAAGAGACCCAGTACTTC	CASSLGHSQETQYF
TRBV6-1	TRBD1	TRBJ2-7	15	TGTGCCAGCAGTGAAGCCTTAGACAGGGGTTACGAGCAGTACTTC	CASSEALDRGYEQYF
TRBV4-3	TRBD2	TRBJ2-1	15	TGCGCCAGCAGCCAGGAGGGGACTAGAGTCGGCGAGCAGTTCTTC	CASSQEGTRVGEQFF
TRBV29-1	TRBD2	TRBJ2-3	13	TGCAGCGTTTCCCGGACTAGGACGGATACGCAGTATTTT	CSVSRTRTDTQYF
TRBV5-1	TRBD1	TRBJ1-5	14	TGCGCCAGCAGCTTGGGACAGGGTGATCAGCCCCAGCATTTT	CASSLGQGDQPQHF
TRBV9	-	TRBJ1-2	16	TGTGCCAGCAGCGTGTCGGACAATCGGACTAACTATGGCTACACCTTC	CASSVSDNRTNYGYTF
TRBV4-1	-	TRBJ2-2	13	TGCGCCAGCAGGTTACCCCCGGGCGGGGAGCTGTTTTTT	CASRLPPGGELFF
TRBV19	-	TRBJ1-5	15	TGTGCCAGTAGTATTGACGGGGACACTGATCAGCCCCAGCATTTT	CASSIDGDTDQPQHF
TRBV2	-	TRBJ1-2	13	TGTGCCAGCAGTGATGGGCCAGGGGCCGGCTACACCTTC	CASSDGPGAGYTF
TRBV7-6	-	TRBJ2-1	15	TGTGCCAGCAGCTTAACGCTAGAGATCTACAATGAGCAGTTCTTC	CASSLTLEIYNEQFF